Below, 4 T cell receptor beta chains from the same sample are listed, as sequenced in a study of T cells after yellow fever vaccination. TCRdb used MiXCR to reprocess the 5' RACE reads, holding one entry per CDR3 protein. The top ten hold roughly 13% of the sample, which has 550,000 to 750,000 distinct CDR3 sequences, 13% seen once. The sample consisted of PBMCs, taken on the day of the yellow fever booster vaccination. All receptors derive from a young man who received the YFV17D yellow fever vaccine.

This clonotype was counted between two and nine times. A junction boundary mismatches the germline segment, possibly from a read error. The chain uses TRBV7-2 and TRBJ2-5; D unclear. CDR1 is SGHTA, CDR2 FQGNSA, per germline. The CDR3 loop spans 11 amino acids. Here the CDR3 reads CASSFGFHVNF. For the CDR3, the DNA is TGTGCCAGCAGCTTCGGGTTCCACGTTAACTTC.

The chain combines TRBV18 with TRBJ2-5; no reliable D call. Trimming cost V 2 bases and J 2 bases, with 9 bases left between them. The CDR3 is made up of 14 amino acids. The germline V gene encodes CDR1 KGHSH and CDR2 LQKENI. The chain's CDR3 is CASSPDSTQETQYF. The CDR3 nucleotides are TGTGCCAGCTCACCAGACTCCACACAAGAGACCCAGTACTTC.

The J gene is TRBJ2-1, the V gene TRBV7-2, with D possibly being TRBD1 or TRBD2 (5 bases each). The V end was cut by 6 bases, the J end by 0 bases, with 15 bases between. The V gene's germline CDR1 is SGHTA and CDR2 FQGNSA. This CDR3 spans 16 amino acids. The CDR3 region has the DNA TGTGCCAGCAGACGGCCAGGGACGTACTCCTACAATGAGCAGTTCTTC. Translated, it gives CASRRPGTYSYNEQFF.

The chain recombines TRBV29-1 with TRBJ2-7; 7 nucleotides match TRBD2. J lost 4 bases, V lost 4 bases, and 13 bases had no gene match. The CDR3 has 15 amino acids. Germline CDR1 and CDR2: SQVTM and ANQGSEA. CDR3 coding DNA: TGCAGCGTTGGGGGAGGGGCCCGGACTCCGTACGAGCAGTACTTC. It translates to CSVGGGARTPYEQYF.